This T cell receptor (beta chain) was obtained from a study of T-cell reconstitution after alpha-beta-depleted transplantation in children. Trimming removed 4 bases at V and 4 bases at J, with 17 bases between. CDR1 and CDR2 (germline): SGHRS, YFSETQ. The CDR3 is 15 amino acids. The table lists this clonotype with many counts. The antigen remains unidentified. Overall study results and limits: A year post-transplant, T-cell counts and diversity derived mostly from newly produced T cells. From surviving recipient T cells and thymic progenitors came the high day-60 TCRbeta diversity observed in some patients.

The library targeted TCRbeta and was prepared with unique molecular identifiers. TCRdb ran MiXCR on the PCR reads and lists one entry per CDR3 protein. This table has about 120,000 distinct CDR3 sequences, around a tenth appearing once. The TCR was taken from a boy between 2 and 10 years old with acute lymphoblastic leukemia, due to receive a stem cell transplant. The sample in question was PBMCs, obtained before TCRalphabeta/CD19-depleted stem cell transplant. This chain joins TRBV5-1 and TRBJ2-5; D might be TRBD1 or TRBD2, each matching 5 bases. The CDR3 here is CASSGQGGGGETQYF. DNA for the CDR3: TGCGCCAGCAGCGGGCAGGGTGGTGGAGGAGAGACCCAGTACTTC.